The present T cell receptor (beta chain) was sequenced within a study of shared T cell receptors in the human thymus. TCRdb keeps only in-frame clones here, not all; method: immunoSEQ multiplex PCR. The repertoire holds 600,000 to 900,000 clones, with around 85% as singletons. The germline CDR1 and CDR2 sequences are MNHEY and SVGAGI. The CDR3 extends over 16 amino acids. Trimming cost V 1 base and J 9 bases, with 16 bases left between them. These same data were also listed under a study on human thymus T cells. That paper notes: Resections were taken during corrective heart surgery, and the thymus tissue came from these. V and J genes seemed to be used with bias in thymic and blood repertoires. Related studies found that unrelated individuals share highly overlapping thymic repertoires.

The clonotype originates from a girl in the first two years of life with a congenital heart defect. Sequencing was done on a sample of thymocytes. V usage is TRBV6-5 and J usage is TRBJ1-6; TRBD1 might be the D (6 bases). This CDR3 is CASSYLVRGGRSPLHF. DNA for the CDR3: TGTGCCAGCAGTTACTTGGTAAGGGGGGGGCGTTCACCCCTCCACTTT.